This T cell receptor beta chain was found in a study of blood T cell repertoires in COVID-19 (dated by TCRdb to about 2020). About the study as a whole: The collaborator samples originated in the United States, Italy and Spain and spanned the acute and convalescent phases of COVID-19. The prospective study material was composed of cDNA or gDNA derived from T cells, B-cell-depleted T cells, or PBMCs. The dataset comprised deeply sampled blood TCRbeta repertoires from subjects exposed to, actively infected with, or recovered from COVID-19. The repertoires were made available in a free public database intended to serve as a resource for research on the immune response to SARS-CoV-2. Samples were obtained from the ongoing ImmuneRACE study (first 160 participants) and from 950 to 1,500 subjects provided by 6 global collaborators. A de-identified subject ID, COVID-19 status, age in years and sex were almost always included in the sample metadata. HLA class I and class II types, where available, came from metadata supplied by the sample provider rather than from assay-based typing.

Each collaborating institution followed its own protocols to collect whole blood in K2EDTA tubes. For TCRbeta analysis, collaborators shipped samples as frozen whole blood, isolated PBMCs, or DNA extracted from either of those sample types. The immunoSEQ Assay, a bias-controlled multiplex PCR, was used to amplify TCRbeta CDR3 regions from genomic DNA. In the paper's pipeline: Nucleated cell counts per sample were estimated from amplification of reference gene primers within the assay. To quantify the absolute abundance of each unique TCRbeta CDR3 rearrangement, sequence reads were collapsed and filtered. For each sample, productive Simpson clonality was calculated as the square root of Simpson's diversity index over productive rearrangements. TCRdb obtained this table from immuneACCESS and retained in-frame rearrangements with V and J assigned. These tables miss some clones; where compared with another copy, unresolved V genes account for less than half of the shortfall, and the remainder is unexplained. The V and J calls and clone size were taken over from that table, and D and trimming were inferred from the DNA. This sample gives 100,000 to 150,000 clones in total; 80% of them show up just once. The ten biggest clones cover 16% of the sample.

The CDR3 measures 15 amino acids from cysteine to phenylalanine. The entry retains the CDR3 DNA only, 45 bases that are in frame from base 1. The germline V gene provides CDR1 KGHDR and CDR2 SFDVKD. Trimming removed 4 bases from V and 0 bases from J, leaving 10 bases between the germline ends. As concerns this clone: What antigen it recognizes has not been identified. No base quality values were provided; no much bigger clone lies one nucleotide off.

On the study overall, not on this receptor specifically: The amount of clinical and demographic metadata varied by source and participant and was provided uncurated.

This TCR was recovered from a man aged 60 to 69 with active or convalescent COVID-19. The sequence is built from TRBV24-1 and TRBJ2-3, and the D gene may be TRBD1, 5 bases matching. The sample comprised peripheral blood. The sequenced DNA is TGTGCCACCAGTGACCAGGGCTCTAGCACAGATACGCAGTATTTT. Its coded protein is CATSDQGSSTDTQYF.